These T cell receptor beta chains were read from a single sample in a study of blood T cell repertoires in COVID-19. Sequencing used immunoSEQ multiplex PCR; TCRdb keeps in-frame clones, though not all of them. The sample includes about 300,000 clones, about 87% of them seen just once. The sequencing sample was made of peripheral blood. These receptors all come from a woman aged 35 to 49 who had recovered from COVID-19. Each CDR3 is given with its conserved first and last residue. D genes are given only for firm matches.

CDR3aa,CDR3nt,j_gene,d_gene,v_gene
CASSLRAGGYGYTF,TGTGCCAGCAGCTTAAGGGCAGGGGGCTATGGCTACACCTTC,TRBJ1-2,TRBD1,TRBV7-3
CATCRGRKPQHF,TGTGCCACATGCAGGGGGCGCAAGCCCCAGCATTTT,TRBJ1-5,TRBD1,TRBV6-5
CASSLVGQGGDSPLHF,TGCGCCAGCAGCCTCGTCGGACAGGGGGGAGATTCACCCCTCCACTTT,TRBJ1-6,TRBD1,TRBV5-1
CASSQADSNTEAFF,TGTGCCAGCAGCCAAGCGGACAGTAACACTGAAGCTTTCTTT,TRBJ1-1,-,TRBV3-1/TRBV3-2
CASSLIGEYYGYTF,TGTGCCAGCAGCTTAATTGGAGAGTACTATGGCTACACCTTC,TRBJ1-2,-,TRBV7-9
CASSHLRDRAPSGNTIYF,TGTGCCAGCAGCCATCTCCGGGACAGGGCCCCCTCTGGAAACACCATATATTTT,TRBJ1-3,TRBD1,TRBV14
CASSPRGDTFTDTQYF,TGCGCCAGCAGCCCGAGAGGGGACACGTTCACAGATACGCAGTATTTT,TRBJ2-3,-,TRBV5-1
CASSYSPGGWYEQYF,TGTGCCAGCAGTTACTCTCCAGGGGGCTGGTACGAGCAGTACTTC,TRBJ2-7,TRBD1,TRBV6-5
CASSPGVQETQYF,TGCGCCAGCAGCCCCGGTGTGCAAGAGACCCAGTACTTC,TRBJ2-5,-,TRBV5-1
CASSILGRGLDGYTF,TGTGCCAGTAGTATTTTAGGGCGGGGTCTGGATGGCTACACCTTC,TRBJ1-2,-,TRBV19
CAWSQDRAYQPQHF,TGTGCCTGGAGTCAGGATAGAGCCTATCAGCCCCAGCATTTT,TRBJ1-5,-,TRBV30
CASSLSGYGYTF,TGTGCCAGCAGCTTATCAGGCTATGGCTACACCTTC,TRBJ1-2,-,TRBV7-8
CASSFRTGGTMNTEAFF,TGTGCCAGCAGCTTCCGGACAGGGGGCACCATGAACACTGAAGCTTTCTTT,TRBJ1-1,TRBD1,TRBV7-9
CASSPLAGGLYNEQFF,TGTGCCAGCAGCCCACTAGCGGGGGGGCTCTACAATGAGCAGTTCTTC,TRBJ2-1,TRBD2,TRBV7-3
CASSLEGYYNEQFF,TGTGCCAGCAGCTTAGAGGGCTACTACAATGAGCAGTTCTTC,TRBJ2-1,-,TRBV11-3
CASSLEVGPISNEQFF,TGTGCCAGCAGCTTGGAGGTGGGCCCGATCTCCAATGAGCAGTTCTTC,TRBJ2-1,-,TRBV5-4
CASSVKSGAGKETQYF,TGTGCCAGCAGCGTTAAGAGCGGGGCCGGGAAAGAGACCCAGTACTTC,TRBJ2-5,TRBD2,TRBV7-9